This TCR beta chain was documented in a study of blood T cell repertoires in COVID-19. Study-wide context: Samples taken during acute and convalescent COVID-19 were collected in the United States, Italy and Spain. Sources were T cells, B-cell-depleted T cells, or PBMCs; the material itself was cDNA or gDNA.

The V gene's germline CDR1 is LGHNA and CDR2 YSLEER. J lost 7 bases, V lost 2 bases, and 2 bases had no gene match. This CDR3 has 15 amino acids. Only one count was recorded for this clone. Authors' processing steps: Using reference gene primer amplification, nucleated cell counts were estimated. This table comes from immunoSEQ multiplex PCR, and its TCRdb copy is limited to in-frame clones, with some not included. V, J and clone size reflect that table, while D and trimming were determined from the DNA. The sample carries around 330,000 clones, roughly 88% recorded once. This TCR was recovered from a woman in her 50s with active or convalescent COVID-19. This chain links TRBV4-3 with TRBJ2-1; 13 nucleotides agree with TRBD2. The sequenced sample consisted of peripheral blood. CDR3 nucleotides: TGCGCCAGCAGCCAAATACTAGCGGGAGGGAATGAGCAGTTCTTC. This sequence encodes CASSQILAGGNEQFF.